Listed below are T cell receptor beta chains from one sample, sequenced in a study of T cells in Graves' hyperthyroidism and ophthalmopathy. MiXCR, run by TCRdb on the multiplex PCR reads, gives a single entry per CDR3 protein. The data show about 300,000 distinct CDR3 sequences, roughly an eighth seen once. Sequencing input: blood. These receptors came from a woman in her 40s with Graves' hyperthyroidism. Both conserved end residues are part of each CDR3. The D gene is left open where the match is weak. Some rows have no size entry. The others give once, few or many, or a class for an expanded clone.

j_call d_call clone_size v_call cdr3_nt cdr3_aa
TRBJ1-5 TRBD1 many TRBV19 TGTGCCAGTAGTCCCGACAGGGCCTATCAGCCCCAGCATTTT CASSPDRAYQPQHF
TRBJ2-1 TRBD2 many TRBV12-3/TRBV12-4 TGTGCCAGCAGTTCAGAGGGACTAGCGGGAGCGAAGTCGTTCTTC CASSSEGLAGAKSFF
TRBJ2-7 NA once TRBV7-2 TGTGCCAGCAGCTTAGGGGGTAGGGGCGGGGACTACGAGCAGTACTTC CASSLGGRGGDYEQYF
TRBJ1-5 NA many TRBV29-1 TGCAGCGCCCAAGGGGGGGATCAGCCCCAGCATTTT CSAQGGDQPQHF
TRBJ2-3 NA few TRBV29-1 TGCAGCGTTGAGAGAGACACAGATACGCAGTATTTT CSVERDTDTQYF
TRBJ2-1 TRBD2 many TRBV24-1 TGTGCCACCAGTGACCCCGTCCTAGCGGGAGGAATTTACAATGAGCAGTTCTTC CATSDPVLAGGIYNEQFF
TRBJ2-5 NA NA TRBV18 TGTGCCAGCTCACCGGTAGACAGGCAAGAGACCCAGTACTTC CASSPVDRQETQYF
TRBJ2-7 NA few TRBV20-1 TGCAGTGCTAGATCATCCAGTTCCTACGAGCAGTACTTC CSARSSSSYEQYF
TRBJ2-5 NA many TRBV12-3/TRBV12-4 TGTGCCAGCAGTCTATATGGGACCCAGTACTTC CASSLYGTQYF
TRBJ1-5 TRBD1 many TRBV27 TGTGCCAGCAGTCATACAGGGGCTCAGCCCCAGCATTTT CASSHTGAQPQHF
TRBJ1-2 TRBD1 few TRBV7-9 TGTGCCAGCAGCTTAGATGGTGGAGGGACAGGAGACAGGAGCTATGGCTACACCTTC CASSLDGGGTGDRSYGYTF
TRBJ1-1 TRBD1 many TRBV10-3 TGTGCCATCAGTCCGACAGGGGGTATCAACACTGAAGCTTTCTTT CAISPTGGINTEAFF
TRBJ2-5 TRBD1 many TRBV20-1 TGCAGTGCTAGCGCCCTCGGGACAGACCAAGAGACCCAGTACTTC CSASALGTDQETQYF
TRBJ1-2 NA many TRBV10-3 TGTGCCATCAGTGAGCCGGGACTTTATGGCTACACCTTC CAISEPGLYGYTF
TRBJ1-5 NA NA TRBV6-5 TGTGCCAGCAGTTACTCTCGGGGTAGCAATCAGCCCCAGCATTTT CASSYSRGSNQPQHF
TRBJ2-1 NA many TRBV28 TGTGCCAGCAGTTTACCAGGACTGATGAGTGAGCAGTTCTTC CASSLPGLMSEQFF
TRBJ1-5 NA many TRBV11-3 TGTGCCAGCAGCTCGAGACCCGGATGCCAGCCCCAGCATTTT CASSSRPGCQPQHF
TRBJ2-5 NA many TRBV27 TGTGCCAGCAGCCCGGACTGGACGGGGGAGACCCAGTACTTC CASSPDWTGETQYF
TRBJ1-1 NA many TRBV18 TGTGCCAGCTCACCCAAGGGCATCACTGAAGCTTTCTTT CASSPKGITEAFF
TRBJ2-7 TRBD2 NA TRBV19 TGTGCCAGTAGTAAAGGTAGCGGGCCTTTTGGCAGCTACGAGCAGTACTTC CASSKGSGPFGSYEQYF
TRBJ2-1 TRBD2 few TRBV5-6 TGTGCCAGCAGCTTGGTGTTAGCGGGAGAGCAGTTCTTC CASSLVLAGEQFF
TRBJ2-3 TRBD2 few TRBV29-1 TGCAGCGTTCAGCAGGGAGCGGGAGGGCCAGATACGCAGTATTTT CSVQQGAGGPDTQYF
TRBJ2-3 NA many TRBV2 TGTGCCAGCAGTGATAAAACAGGTTGGGGAACTAGCACAGATACGCAGTATTTT CASSDKTGWGTSTDTQYF
TRBJ1-1 NA many TRBV6-1 TGTGCCAGCCGCTTACACAGGGAGGACACTGAAGCTTTCTTT CASRLHREDTEAFF
TRBJ2-1 TRBD2 many TRBV6-2/TRBV6-3 TGTGCCAGCAGTTTTAGACTAGCTTGGGGCAATGAGCAGTTCTTC CASSFRLAWGNEQFF
TRBJ1-1 NA NA TRBV15 TGTGCCACCAGCCTCCAAGACACTGAAGCTTTCTTT CATSLQDTEAFF
TRBJ1-5 NA many TRBV2 TGTGCCAGCAGGGCCGGGGTTAATAGCAATCAGCCCCAGCATTTT CASRAGVNSNQPQHF
TRBJ2-5 TRBD2 many TRBV20-1 TGCAGTGCTAGAGATCTGGCGGGAGATCACCAAGAGACCCAGTACTTC CSARDLAGDHQETQYF
TRBJ2-7 NA NA TRBV7-9 TGTGCCAGCGCCCTGACCGAGCAGTACTTC CASALTEQYF
TRBJ1-2 NA many TRBV12-3/TRBV12-4 TGTGCCAGCAGTTCAGGAGGGGTCTATGGCTACACCTTC CASSSGGVYGYTF